A single sample is the source of the 20 T cell receptor beta chains below, sequenced in a study of CDR3 diversity in severe acne. TCRdb processed the PCR reads anew with MiXCR; each CDR3 protein has one entry. The table records some 85,000 distinct CDR3 sequences, about half of them present only once. The sequenced sample was blood. The source is a male donor with severe acne vulgaris.

This clonotype was recorded many times. The V and J genes are TRBV14 and TRBJ2-7, with D perhaps matching TRBD1 (6 bases). V lost 0 bases, J lost 7 bases, and 10 bases lay in between. The CDR3 runs 13 residues. CDR1 and CDR2 (germline): SGHDN, FVKESK. CDR3 DNA: TGTGCCAGCAGCCAAGAGGTCAGGGGAGAGCAGTACGTC. Residues: CASSQEVRGEQYV.

The genes are TRBV15 and TRBJ1-5; D ambiguous. CDR1 is LNHNV, CDR2 YYDKDF, per germline (reference sequence). The ends were cut back, 0 bases at V and 4 bases at J, with 10 bases in the middle. The CDR3 consists of 15 residues. The CDR3 is CATSRDLRENQPQHF. The CDR3 region has the DNA TGTGCCACCAGCAGAGATCTGCGGGAAAATCAGCCCCAGCATTTT.

The V call is TRBV28, the J call TRBJ2-7; TRBD1 matches at 12 bases. The J segment lost 2 bases and the V segment lost 6 bases, leaving 5 bases of the junction unmatched. The CDR3 is 15 residues long. The germline V gene encodes CDR1 MDHEN and CDR2 SYDVKM. DNA for the CDR3: TGTGCCAGCAGGACCGGGACAGGGGGCGCCTACGAGCAGTACTTC. This sequence encodes CASRTGTGGAYEQYF.

This sequence joins TRBV20-1 and TRBJ1-4; 9 bases agree with TRBD1. The CDR3 spans 13 residues. Germline-derived CDR1 and CDR2 are DFQATT and SNEGSKA (reference sequence). V lost 6 bases and J lost 8; bases outside the gene matches: 7. The DNA for the CDR3 is TGCAGTGCCCGCTGGGACAGGGACGAAAAACTGTTTTTT. Protein sequence: CSARWDRDEKLFF.

This rearrangement joins TRBV10-2 to TRBJ2-3; 8 nucleotides agree with TRBD2. V dropped 3 bases and J dropped 5; count of bases not matched to a gene: 4. CDR1 is WSHSY and CDR2 is SAAADI in the germline V gene. This CDR3 contains 14 residues. CDR3 amino acids: CASSDFLAGDTQYF. As DNA, the CDR3 is TGCGCCAGCAGTGACTTTCTAGCGGGAGATACGCAGTATTTT.

This clonotype has a count of ten or more. The chain uses TRBV19 and TRBJ1-5; 7 bases match TRBD1. CDR3 size: 14 residues. Germline trimming cut 6 bases from V and 0 bases from J; bases unmatched to any gene: 2. From germline, CDR1 is LNHDA and CDR2 SQIVND (reference sequence). The CDR3 sequence is CASRGQYSNQPQHF. The CDR3 region has the DNA TGTGCCAGTAGGGGACAGTATAGCAATCAGCCCCAGCATTTT.

Only one count was recorded for this clonotype. This sequence joins TRBV14 and TRBJ2-2; no clear D gene. CDR3 size: 13 residues. Germline V lookup: CDR1 SGHDN, CDR2 FVKESK. Trimming took 2 bases from V and 5 from J, leaving 6 bases between them. The CDR3 coding sequence is TGTGCCAGCAGCCAAACCAGGACCGGGGAGCTGTTTTTT. It codes for CASSQTRTGELFF.

This clonotype has at least ten counts. J is TRBJ2-5 and V is TRBV24-1; D is possibly TRBD2 (6 bases). V was pared by 3 bases and J by 5 bases, with 15 bases between. CDR1 KGHDR and CDR2 SFDVKD come from the germline V gene. The CDR3 contains 15 residues. Here the CDR3 reads CATSDPGDFGETQYF. The CDR3 DNA is TGTGCCACCAGTGATCCGGGGGACTTCGGGGAGACCCAGTACTTC.

As regards this clonotype: The CDR3 end shows no conserved phenylalanine or tryptophan, and so a read error is likely. The chain has TRBV5-5 and TRBJ2-7; TRBD2 agrees at 16 bases. This CDR3 is 22 amino acids long. Germline CDR1 and CDR2: SGHKS and YYEKEE (reference sequence). With 1 base clipped from V and 3 bases from J, the junction kept 19 bases outside the gene matches. The CDR3 sequence is CASSLSSRFGTSGRAFHYEQYG. Here the CDR3 DNA reads TGTGCCAGCAGCTTGTCGTCGCGCTTTGGGACTAGCGGGAGGGCCTTCCACTACGAGCAGTACGGC.

This clonotype turned up a few times. This chain joins TRBV24-1 and TRBJ2-5; no definite D call. CDR1 is KGHDR, CDR2 SFDVKD, per germline. CDR3 length equals 14 residues. Trimming removed 1 base from V and 3 bases from J, with 8 bases in between. The CDR3 is CATSDLVSEETQYF. CDR3 DNA sequence: TGTGCCACCAGTGATTTAGTCAGCGAAGAGACCCAGTACTTC.

V gene TRBV4-2 combines with J gene TRBJ1-1; 8 bases align to TRBD1. Trimming cost V 0 bases and J 5 bases; bases outside gene matches: 8. CDR3 size: 16 residues. Germline CDR1 is LGHNA and CDR2 is YNFKEQ. DNA of the CDR3: TGTGCCAGCAGCCAAGATGAGGGGACAGGTTCGACTGAAGCTTTCTTT. This translates into CASSQDEGTGSTEAFF.

Notes on this clonotype: A read error is possible here, since a much larger clone lies one base away. The V gene is TRBV5-1, the J gene TRBJ2-1; maybe TRBD1 (5 bases). There are 13 residues in the CDR3. The germline V and J ends were trimmed by 1 base and 10 bases, with 12 bases remaining between them. Germline V CDR1 and CDR2: SGHRS, YFSETQ. The CDR3 reads CASSLYIRGEQFF. The CDR3 DNA follows: TGCGCCAGCAGCTTGTATATAAGGGGCGAGCAGTTCTTC.

The chain recombines TRBV24-1 with TRBJ1-5, with 10 bases identical to TRBD1. CDR1 and CDR2 from the germline V gene are KGHDR and SFDVKD. This CDR3 comprises 13 residues. Trimming at V came to 9 bases and at J to 3 bases, leaving 1 base not matched to a gene. The CDR3 spells CATGTGVNQPQHF. CDR3 DNA: TGTGCCACCGGGACAGGGGTCAATCAGCCCCAGCATTTT.

This clonotype has a handful of counts. V and J are TRBV5-5 and TRBJ2-1; D is ambiguous. V gave up 4 bases and J gave up 3 bases, with 14 bases separating them. There are 15 residues in the CDR3. Germline V gene sequence: CDR1 SGHKS, CDR2 YYEKEE (reference sequence). CDR3 nucleotides: TGTGCCAGCAGCCAAGTCCGCGGAAGCTACAATGAGCAGTTCTTC. It is translated as CASSQVRGSYNEQFF.

This chain uses TRBV29-1 with TRBJ2-7, with 11 nucleotides matching TRBD1. Trimming removed 6 bases from V and 0 bases from J; junction bases left unmatched: 4. The germline V gene encodes CDR1 SQVTM and CDR2 ANQGSEA. CDR3 length: 14 residues. The CDR3 DNA follows: TGCAGCGTCTCCGGACAGGGGGCCTCCTACGAGCAGTACTTC. This translates into CSVSGQGASYEQYF.

This chain links TRBV12-3 or TRBV12-4 with TRBJ1-2; 8 positions match TRBD1. CDR3 length: 14 amino acids. J lost 8 bases, V lost 8 bases, and 13 bases had no gene match. This CDR3 is CASGQGSLASGYTF. For the CDR3, the DNA is TGTGCCAGCGGACAGGGATCGCTGGCTTCCGGCTACACCTTC.

V gene TRBV10-3 combines with J gene TRBJ2-5, with D maybe TRBD1 (7 bases). Trimming stripped 2 bases from V and 5 bases from J, with 18 bases between. Germline CDR1 and CDR2: ENHRY and SYGVKD. The CDR3 is 16 residues long. The CDR3 coding sequence is TGTGCCATCAGTGAGCTGCGGGACAGCCCTAGTGAGACCCAGTACTTC. Translation: CAISELRDSPSETQYF.

This clonotype was picked up many times. CDR3 amino acids: CASSPPRGGGGNSYEQYF. CDR3 nucleotide sequence: TGTGCCAGCTCACCCCCACGTGGAGGAGGCGGAAACTCCTACGAGCAGTACTTC. V gene TRBV18 combines with J gene TRBJ2-7; D is possibly TRBD2 (5 bases). V lost 3 bases and J 0 bases, leaving 21 bases between the germline ends. Looked up from germline, CDR1 is KGHSH and CDR2 is LQKENI. CDR3 length equals 18 residues.

This chain uses TRBV25-1 with TRBJ1-1; no definite D call. CDR1 is MGHDK, CDR2 SYGVNS, per germline. V was cut by 5 bases and J by 1 base, with 8 bases left in between. CDR3 length: 13 amino acids. For the CDR3, the DNA is TGTGCCAGCAGTATCCGGGAGAACACTGAAGCTTTCTTT. It specifies CASSIRENTEAFF.

The V and J genes are TRBV25-1 and TRBJ2-2, with 12 bases identical to TRBD1. After removal of 5 bases from V and 9 bases from J, the junction contained 10 bases not matched to a gene. Germline loops: CDR1 MGHDK, CDR2 SYGVNS. CDR3 length: 16 residues. The CDR3 protein is CASSLRGQGAIRELFF. CDR3 bases: TGTGCCAGCAGTTTAAGGGGACAGGGGGCAATTCGGGAGCTGTTTTTT.